Each of the 12 T cell receptor beta chains below was sequenced from the same sample in a study of persistence of HIV-infected CD4 T cells. Anti-CD3/anti-CD28 beads served as a nonspecific positive control stimulus. Responding CD4+ T cells were sorted by upregulation of both CD40 ligand and CD69. The libraries were made with immunoSEQ version 4 in survey mode. Data came from immunoSEQ multiplex PCR; TCRdb stores just in-frame clones and leaves some out. The sample lists 35,000 to 55,000 clones; 88% were seen once. These receptors are not linked to any known antigen. The sample in question was CD4+ T cells sorted from PBMCs after roughly 18-hour stimulation, obtained from a patient who received antiretroviral therapy. Receptor source: an adult woman with HIV who was CMV-seropositive.

This chain uses TRBV18 with TRBJ2-4; D is possibly TRBD1 (5 bases). V was pared by 6 bases and J by 8 bases, with 17 bases between. There are 14 residues in the CDR3. Germline loops: CDR1 KGHSH, CDR2 LQKENI. Here the CDR3 reads CASSLARAGDIQYF. The DNA of the CDR3 is TGTGCCAGCTCCCTTGCCAGGGCCGGAGACATTCAGTACTTC.

The rearrangement links TRBV28 to TRBJ1-6; D is possibly TRBD1 (5 bases). The CDR3 runs 13 residues. Germline V gene lookup returns CDR1 MDHEN and CDR2 SYDVKM. The germline V and J ends were trimmed by 6 bases and 6 bases, with 9 bases remaining between them. In DNA form, the CDR3 reads TGTGCCAGCAGAGGGGCTGGTAATTCACCCCTCCACTTT. Its protein is CASRGAGNSPLHF. Combining the CDR3 with reference TRBV28 and TRBJ1-6 gives the whole variable domain DVKVTQSSRYLVKRTGEKVFLECVQDMDHENMFWYRQDPGLGLRLIYFSYDVKMKEKGDIPEGYSVSREKKERFSLILESASTNQTSMYLCASRGAGNSPLHFGNGTRLTVT.

The chain combines TRBV23-1 with TRBJ2-5; TRBD2 agrees at 11 bases. TRBV23-1 qualifies as an ORF whose function is uncertain. V was clipped by 8 bases and J by 2 bases; unmatched bases: 13. This CDR3 contains 17 residues. Written as DNA, the CDR3 is TGCGCCAGCGGGCTTTTACCGACTAGCGGGATACAAGAGACCCAGTACTTC. The encoded protein is CASGLLPTSGIQETQYF.

The rearrangement uses TRBV7-2 and TRBJ1-1, with D tentatively TRBD1 (6 bases). Deletions cut 4 bases from V and 2 bases from J, with 14 bases between. This CDR3 is 15 amino acids long. Germline V gene sequence: CDR1 SGHTA, CDR2 FQGNSA. The CDR3 DNA follows: TGTGCCAGCAGCTCTATGCCGACAGGTAACACTGAAGCTTTCTTT. Protein: CASSSMPTGNTEAFF.

The V call is TRBV30, the J call TRBJ1-3; D is unresolved. CDR1 is GTSNPN, CDR2 SVGIG, per germline (reference sequence). The CDR3 has 15 amino acids. The V gene lost 1 base and the J gene lost 8 bases, with 18 bases spanning the gap. CDR3 DNA: TGTGCCTGGAGTGATGGCACGACCCTCGGGGACACCATATATTTT. It encodes CAWSDGTTLGDTIYF.

The V and J genes are TRBV14 and TRBJ1-1; no reliable D call. Germline CDR1 reads SGHDN; CDR2 reads FVKESK. The V end lost 2 bases, the J end lost 7 bases, and 8 bases lay between the germline ends. The CDR3 loop spans 12 amino acids. CDR3 sequence: CASSQPSREAFF. Written as DNA, the CDR3 is TGTGCCAGCAGCCAACCTTCACGTGAAGCTTTCTTT. The entire variable domain, with the rest obtained from reference TRBV14 and TRBJ1-1, is as follows: EAGVTQFPSHSVIEKGQTVTLRCDPISGHDNLYWYRRVMGKEIKFLLHFVKESKQDESGMPNNRFLAERTGGTYSTLKVQPAELEDSGVYFCASSQPSREAFFGQGTRLTVV.

This clone was seen only once. This chain links TRBV7-8 with TRBJ2-2, with D perhaps being TRBD1 or TRBD2 (5 bases each). Between the trimmed V and J ends, which lost 5 bases and 0 bases, there was a span of 10 bases. Germline CDR1 reads SGHVS; CDR2 reads FQNEAQ. The CDR3 is made up of 15 amino acids. As DNA, the CDR3 is TGTGCCAGCAGCCAGGGACCTACGAACACCGGGGAGCTGTTTTTT. Its translation: CASSQGPTNTGELFF.

The CDR3 bases are TGTGCCAGCAGCCCGGGACAGGGCTCTGGAAACACCATATATTTT. Its protein is CASSPGQGSGNTIYF. The chain employs TRBV3-1 (or the pseudogene TRBV3-2) and TRBJ1-3; 9 nucleotides align to TRBD1. Germline V gives CDR1 LGHDT, CDR2 YNNKEL (reference sequence). This CDR3 comprises 15 residues. With V trimmed by 4 bases and J by 0 bases, 1 base remained unmatched.

The chain combines TRBV10-3 with TRBJ2-5; D remains unclear. V gave up 2 bases and J gave up 5 bases, with 9 bases separating them. Germline-derived CDR1 and CDR2 are ENHRY and SYGVKD. This CDR3 has 13 amino acids. The CDR3 reads CAISEDARETQYF. In DNA, the CDR3 is TGTGCCATCAGTGAGGATGCGCGGGAGACCCAGTACTTC.

V gene TRBV24-1 combines with J gene TRBJ2-5, with 12 bases fitting TRBD2. The germline CDR1 and CDR2 sequences are KGHDR and SFDVKD. The ends lost 3 bases at V and 4 bases at J; junction bases unmatched: 5. The CDR3 totals 16 residues. CDR3 residues: CATSDPLAGGRETQYF. DNA of the CDR3: TGTGCCACCAGTGATCCTCTAGCGGGGGGGCGAGAGACCCAGTACTTC.

J is TRBJ1-2 and V is TRBV9; a possible D gene is TRBD1 (6 bases). V shed 1 base and J shed 1 base, with 14 bases lying between them. The length of the CDR3 is 16 residues. Per the germline V gene, CDR1 is SGDLS and CDR2 is YYNGEE. The CDR3 sequence: CASSVFQGPNNYGYTF. The DNA for the CDR3 is TGTGCCAGCAGCGTATTCCAGGGGCCAAATAACTATGGCTACACCTTC.

V usage is TRBV6-5 and J usage is TRBJ1-5; D gene uncertain. Trimming took off 6 bases at V and 2 bases at J, with 14 bases between the two ends. Germline assignment: CDR1 MNHEY and CDR2 SVGAGI. The CDR3 runs 15 residues. CDR3 DNA sequence: TGTGCCAGCAGCGCCGCCTGGTGGCGCAATCAGCCCCAGCATTTT. Translating it yields CASSAAWWRNQPQHF.